One sample yielded the 10 T cell receptor beta chains listed below, sequenced in a study of blood T cell repertoires in COVID-19. Only in-frame clones appear in the TCRdb table, and some are missing; sequencing was by immunoSEQ multiplex PCR. The sample holds approximately 97,000 clones, 81% seen once. The sample was peripheral blood. These TCRs come from a man aged 55 to 69 with acute or convalescent COVID-19.

The CDR3 region is CASSEWRGRDTIYF. The CDR3 nucleotides read TGTGCCAGCAGTGAATGGCGCGGCCGGGACACCATATATTTT. The chain carries TRBV25-1 and TRBJ1-3; D is undetermined. Trimming removed 1 base at V and 8 bases at J, with 12 bases between. From germline, CDR1 is MGHDK and CDR2 SYGVNS. This CDR3 is 14 amino acids long.

The chain uses TRBV7-2 and TRBJ1-2; D unclear. V lost 5 bases and J 4 bases, leaving 29 bases between the germline ends. Germline V gene data show CDR1 as SGHTA and CDR2 as FQGNSA. This CDR3 comprises 19 residues. The CDR3 bases are TGTGCCAGCAGCGCGAGGTTCCGAGGTGTCGGGTTGGGGAGCTATGGCTACACCTTC. Its translation is CASSARFRGVGLGSYGYTF.

This chain joins TRBV15 and TRBJ2-5; 10 nucleotides match TRBD2. The CDR3 has 16 residues. In germline, CDR1 is LNHNV, CDR2 YYDKDF (reference sequence). V shed 0 bases and J 7 bases; nucleotides not matched to a gene: 8. Here the CDR3 DNA reads TGTGCCACCAGCAGAGATTTAGCGGGGGGCGTAGGGACCCAGTACTTC. Protein: CATSRDLAGGVGTQYF.

DNA for the CDR3: TGTGCCAGTAGTACCGCTACGGGTCAGAGCTACGAGCAGTACTTC. The encoded protein is CASSTATGQSYEQYF. The chain couples TRBV19 to TRBJ2-7; D is unclear. Germline CDR1 LNHDA, CDR2 SQIVND (reference sequence). Between the trimmed V and J ends, which lost 4 bases and 3 bases, there was a span of 16 bases. The CDR3 has 15 amino acids.

This clone came up once. For the CDR3, the DNA is TGTGCCAGTAGGGGTGGGCAGGGGGCCGGCAATCAGCCCCAGCATTTT. Protein sequence: CASRGGQGAGNQPQHF. The chain links TRBV19 to TRBJ1-5, with 8 bases fitting TRBD1. Germline trimming cut 6 bases from V and 2 bases from J; bases unmatched to any gene: 9. Germline V lookup: CDR1 LNHDA, CDR2 SQIVND (reference sequence). This CDR3 contains 16 residues.

The CDR3, as DNA: TGCGCCAGCAGCCAAGAACCCAGGGCCGGAAACACCATATATTTT. It yields the protein CASSQEPRAGNTIYF. V is TRBV4-1 and J is TRBJ1-3, with D perhaps matching TRBD1 (5 bases). Trimming pared 0 bases from V and 4 bases from J, leaving 10 bases between. This CDR3 contains 15 residues. Germline CDR1 MGHRA, CDR2 YSYEKL.

V gene TRBV6-5 combines with J gene TRBJ2-7, with a tentative D call TRBD1 (6 bases). CDR1 is MNHEY and CDR2 is SVGAGI in the germline V gene. Trimming cost V 4 bases and J 3 bases, with 13 bases left between them. CDR3 length: 14 amino acids. The CDR3 protein is CASSSPADSYEQYF. CDR3 DNA: TGTGCCAGCAGTTCGCCCGCGGACAGCTACGAGCAGTACTTC.

The rearrangement joins TRBV18 to TRBJ2-1; a weak D match, TRBD1 (6 bases). This CDR3 has 15 residues. CDR1 is KGHSH, CDR2 LQKENI, per germline. V dropped 0 bases and J dropped 6 bases, with 12 bases sitting between them. CDR3 amino acids: CASSPPGATSNEQFF. In DNA, the CDR3 is TGTGCCAGCTCACCACCGGGGGCAACAAGCAATGAGCAGTTCTTC. The full variable domain, rest sourced from reference TRBV18 and TRBJ2-1, is NAGVMQNPRHLVRRRGQEARLRCSPMKGHSHVYWYRQLPEEGLKFMVYLQKENIIDESGMPKERFSAEFPKEGPSILRIQQVVRGDSAAYFCASSPPGATSNEQFFGPGTRLTVL.

The genes are TRBV7-8 and TRBJ2-5; D is unresolved. Germline values: CDR1 SGHVS, CDR2 FQNEAQ. The CDR3 has 16 residues. Trimming left V 1 base short and J 0 bases short, with 12 bases between. The chain's CDR3 is CASSLDLGSYQETQYF. CDR3 DNA sequence: TGTGCCAGCAGCTTAGACCTGGGCTCCTACCAAGAGACCCAGTACTTC.

This chain links TRBV30 with TRBJ2-7; 7 nucleotides agree with TRBD1. Germline-derived CDR1 and CDR2 are GTSNPN and SVGIG (reference sequence). The CDR3 runs 12 residues. V trimming: 0 bases; J trimming: 10 bases; junction bases outside the gene matches: 6. The CDR3 nucleotides read TGTGCCTGGAGTGTAAGGGACAGTGGACAGTACTTC. The encoded protein is CAWSVRDSGQYF.